The clone carrying this T cell receptor beta chain was detected many times. Its specificity is not known. The data were obtained in a study of Graves' ophthalmopathy and Graves' hyperthyroidism. General study findings and limits: Blood also held most thyroid clonotypes expanded above 0.001 frequency. Its predictions of ophthalmopathy progression gave the model roughly 71% sensitivity and 72% to 85% specificity.

Amplified TCR beta CDR3 regions were obtained using RNA transcripts as template. Amplification began with first-round RT-PCR using HTBI primers, then second-round multiplex PCR was performed. MiXCR, applied by TCRdb to the multiplex PCR reads, yields one record per CDR3 protein. This repertoire shows about 380,000 distinct CDR3 sequences, roughly 15% found once; its top ten account for approximately 7%. Certain patients, namely those with other autoimmune diseases, uncontrolled infections, pregnancy or lactation, were excluded. Trimming stripped 5 bases from V and 0 bases from J, with 11 bases between. The CDR3 spans 16 residues. Germline V gene sequence: CDR1 SNHLY, CDR2 FYNNEI.

The TCR sequence derives from a young woman with stable Graves' hyperthyroidism. The rearrangement links TRBV2 to TRBJ2-6; D is ambiguous. Sequencing was carried out using peripheral blood. CDR3 in amino acids: CASSTGLLSGANVLTF. CDR3 nucleotide sequence: TGTGCCAGCAGTACCGGGCTACTCTCTGGGGCCAACGTCCTGACTTTC.